Shown below are 9 T cell receptor beta chains from a single sample sequenced in a study of blood T cell repertoires in COVID-19. Method: immunoSEQ multiplex PCR; TCRdb's copy keeps in-frame clones and lacks some. The data contain approximately 350,000 clones, roughly 87% of them seen just once; the ten biggest clones take up 2.5% to 3.5%. The sequencing input was PBMCs or T cells enriched from blood (not recorded which). The receptor source for this set is a woman aged 25 to 39 who had recovered from COVID-19.

J is TRBJ2-2 and V is TRBV5-1; D perhaps matches TRBD1 (6 bases). V was shortened by 2 bases and J by 4 bases, with 9 bases between the two germline ends. Germline V gene data show CDR1 as SGHRS and CDR2 as YFSETQ. This CDR3 region has 14 residues. The CDR3 reads CASSFTGPTGELFF. The CDR3, as DNA: TGCGCCAGCAGCTTTACAGGGCCCACCGGGGAGCTGTTTTTT.

The genes are TRBV9 and TRBJ1-2; 8 bases fit TRBD1. V dropped 4 bases and J dropped 0; count of bases not matched to a gene: 8. Per the germline V gene, CDR1 is SGDLS and CDR2 is YYNGEE. The CDR3 is 16 amino acids. The CDR3, as DNA: TGTGCCAGCAGCCCCGGGACAGGTAAAACTAACTATGGCTACACCTTC. Amino acids: CASSPGTGKTNYGYTF.

The chain uses TRBV6-5 and TRBJ2-7, with TRBD2 identical over 7 bases. Germline trimming cut 10 bases from V and 0 bases from J; bases unmatched to any gene: 9. Germline V gives CDR1 MNHEY, CDR2 SVGAGI. There are 14 residues in the CDR3. This CDR3 is CAIATSESSYEQYF. In DNA, the CDR3 is TGTGCCATCGCCACTAGCGAGAGCTCCTACGAGCAGTACTTC.

The chain carries TRBV3-1 (or the pseudogene TRBV3-2) and TRBJ1-6, with 8 bases identical to TRBD1. Germline CDR1 LGHDT, CDR2 YNNKEL (reference sequence). Germline trimming cut 4 bases from V and 4 bases from J; bases unmatched to any gene: 6. This CDR3 is built from 16 residues. The CDR3 DNA reads as TGTGCCAGCAGCCGGACAGGGTGGGCGTATAATTCACCCCTCCACTTT. Translation: CASSRTGWAYNSPLHF.

The chain carries TRBV10-3 and TRBJ1-2; 12 bases match TRBD1. V was clipped by 11 bases and J by 7 bases; unmatched bases: 5. The CDR3 runs 12 residues. Germline lookup yields CDR1 ENHRY and CDR2 SYGVKD. The CDR3 reads CAVGQGAGGYTF. The CDR3 DNA reads as TGTGCCGTGGGACAGGGGGCAGGTGGCTACACCTTC.

This clone was seen once. This rearrangement joins TRBV7-9 to TRBJ2-5; TRBD2 agrees at 14 bases. V dropped 5 bases and J dropped 2; count of bases not matched to a gene: 13. The CDR3 is 19 residues long. Germline CDR1 reads SEHNR; CDR2 reads FQNEAQ (reference sequence). The CDR3 reads CASSRPGLAGDGGQETQYF. The CDR3 bases are TGTGCCAGCAGCCGTCCGGGACTAGCGGGAGATGGAGGTCAAGAGACCCAGTACTTC.

In this sample, this clone turned up once. The chain is built from TRBV27 and TRBJ1-1; maybe TRBD1 (5 bases). With 3 bases removed from V and 6 bases from J, the gap between germline ends came to 11 bases. The CDR3 is 13 amino acids. The germline CDR1 and CDR2 sequences are MNHEY and SMNVEV (reference sequence). CDR3: CASSFGGLAEAFF. CDR3 sequence (DNA): TGTGCCAGCAGTTTCGGGGGTCTCGCTGAAGCTTTCTTT.

This clone has only a few counts. The V and J genes are TRBV5-4 and TRBJ2-7, with 7 bases fitting TRBD1. With 4 bases clipped from V and 1 base from J, the junction kept 8 bases outside the gene matches. The CDR3 is 15 amino acids. The V gene's germline CDR1 is SGHNT and CDR2 YYREEE (reference sequence). CDR3 loop: CASSTVDRVSYEQYF. The DNA of the CDR3 is TGTGCCAGCAGCACCGTCGACAGGGTTTCCTACGAGCAGTACTTC. The whole variable domain, remainder taken from reference TRBV5-4 and TRBJ2-7, is ETGVTQSPTHLIKTRGQQVTLRCSSQSGHNTVSWYQQALGQGPQFIFQYYREEENGRGNFPPRFSGLQFPNYSSELNVNALELDDSALYLCASSTVDRVSYEQYFGPGTRLTVT.

The chain has TRBV19 and TRBJ2-2, with 9 bases that match TRBD1. V shed 6 bases, J shed 2 bases, and the junction held 4 bases outside the gene matches. CDR1 and CDR2 (germline): LNHDA, SQIVND (reference sequence). This CDR3 region has 15 residues. The CDR3 DNA is TGTGCCAGTAGGACAGGGGGGGAAAACACCGGGGAGCTGTTTTTT. Translated: CASRTGGENTGELFF.